This entry lists 17 T cell receptor beta chains sequenced from one sample in a study of blood T cell repertoires in COVID-19 (dated by TCRdb to between 2020 and 2021). Receptors were amplified or captured by the immunoSEQ multiplex PCR assay. Held by TCRdb, this immuneACCESS table contains in-frame sequences only and omits some clones. Under half of the omission traces to an unresolved V gene where checked; the cause of the rest is unknown. The sample data list 170,000 or so clones, and approximately 79% of these were observed just once. 26% of the sample is taken by the ten largest. Sequencing was carried out using peripheral blood. These receptors were collected from a woman aged 70-85 years with acute or convalescent COVID-19.

CDR3 nucleotides: TGTGCCAGCACCACGTTCTCACAGGGAGGGGGTAATTCACCCCTCCACTTT. Residues: CASTTFSQGGGNSPLHF. This chain uses TRBV27 with TRBJ1-6, with D possibly matching TRBD1 (6 bases). Per germline, CDR1 MNHEY and CDR2 SMNVEV (reference sequence). The CDR3 loop spans 17 amino acids. V shed 7 bases and J shed 6 bases, with 22 bases lying between them.

The gene calls are TRBV27 and TRBJ2-1, with 8 nucleotides matching TRBD1. Germline values: CDR1 MNHEY, CDR2 SMNVEV (reference sequence). The CDR3 spans 15 residues. J gave up 6 bases and V 2 bases, and 6 bases lay outside the gene matches. CDR3 residues: CASSLRVTGANEQFF. In nucleotides, the CDR3 is TGTGCCAGCAGTTTAAGGGTGACAGGGGCCAATGAGCAGTTCTTC.

This clone was counted only a few times. V gene TRBV7-3 combines with J gene TRBJ2-3; D is perhaps TRBD1 (5 bases). The CDR3 loop spans 15 amino acids. CDR1 SGHTA and CDR2 FQGTGA come from the germline V gene. V was pared by 0 bases and J by 0 bases, with 7 bases between. CDR3 amino acids: CASSLTRDSTDTQYF. The CDR3 region has the DNA TGTGCCAGCAGCTTAACCAGGGATAGCACAGATACGCAGTATTTT.

This clone was picked up a small number of times. This chain joins TRBV3-1 (or the pseudogene TRBV3-2) and TRBJ1-5; a weak D match, TRBD1 (6 bases). Germline V gene data show CDR1 as LGHDT and CDR2 as YNNKEL (reference sequence). V gave up 4 bases and J gave up 6 bases, with 10 bases separating them. The CDR3 is made up of 13 amino acids. This chain's CDR3 is CASSPVTGQPQHF. CDR3 bases: TGTGCCAGCAGCCCAGTGACAGGTCAGCCCCAGCATTTT.

This clone was observed a single time. This chain joins TRBV11-2 and TRBJ2-2, with 10 bases identical to TRBD1. The CDR3 covers 15 residues. Germline V gene data show CDR1 as SGHAT and CDR2 as FQNNGV. Trimming took 5 bases from V and 3 from J; bases not matched to a gene: 3. Written as DNA, the CDR3 is TGTGCCAGCAGCATGACAGGGGGCCACACCGGGGAGCTGTTTTTT. Translated, it gives CASSMTGGHTGELFF. The full variable domain, in which reference TRBV11-2 and TRBJ2-2 provide the parts outside the CDR3, is EAGVAQSPRYKIIEKRQSVAFWCNPISGHATLYWYQQILGQGPKLLIQFQNNGVVDDSQLPKDRFSAERLKGVDSTLKIQPAKLEDSAVYLCASSMTGGHTGELFFGEGSRLTVL.

In this sample, this clone turned up once. The CDR3 region is CASTPRGAGNTIYF. The CDR3 nucleotides are TGTGCCAGCACCCCGCGGGGCGCTGGAAACACCATATATTTT. The chain links TRBV2 to TRBJ1-3; D might be TRBD1 (5 bases). This CDR3 has 14 amino acids. Germline CDR1 and CDR2: SNHLY and FYNNEI. Trimming cost V 7 bases and J 2 bases, with 12 bases left between them.

The chain links TRBV9 to TRBJ2-1; TRBD2 matches 7 bases. The CDR3 sequence is 14 residues long. The germline gives CDR1 SGDLS, CDR2 YYNGEE. V trimming: 1 base; J trimming: 8 bases; junction bases outside the gene matches: 6. CDR3: CASSVIPSGDEQFF. Written as DNA, the CDR3 is TGTGCCAGCAGCGTAATCCCTAGCGGCGATGAGCAGTTCTTC.

The V gene is TRBV27, the J gene TRBJ2-5; 7 bases align to TRBD2. CDR3 length equals 14 residues. Germline CDR1 is MNHEY and CDR2 is SMNVEV (reference sequence). J lost 4 bases, V lost 2 bases, and 4 bases had no gene match. CDR3 region: CASSLSGVGETQYF. The CDR3 nucleotides read TGTGCCAGCAGTTTAAGCGGGGTTGGAGAGACCCAGTACTTC.

This clone was recorded only once. The chain employs TRBV12-3 or TRBV12-4 and TRBJ1-2; D gene unclear. The CDR3 length is 13 residues. V gave up 7 bases and J gave up 13 bases, with 22 bases separating them. CDR3: CASNLREGGGTTF. CDR3 DNA sequence: TGTGCCAGCAACTTACGAGAGGGCGGCGGTACCACCTTC.

This sequence joins TRBV29-1 and TRBJ1-1; 10 nucleotides line up with TRBD1. The V and J ends lost 3 bases and 0 bases, in that order; junction bases with no gene match: 1. CDR3 length: 14 residues. Germline CDR1 reads SQVTM; CDR2 reads ANQGSEA. CDR3 sequence reads: CSVEGQGMNTEAFF. CDR3 nucleotide sequence: TGCAGCGTTGAGGGACAGGGGATGAACACTGAAGCTTTCTTT.

The chain combines TRBV25-1 with TRBJ1-4; possible D gene TRBD1, 5 bases. The CDR3 sequence is 15 residues long. Germline assignment: CDR1 MGHDK and CDR2 SYGVNS. The V end lost 4 bases, the J end lost 8 bases, and 17 bases lay between the germline ends. CDR3 sequence (DNA): TGTGCCAGCAGTGCGCCGGGGGGGGGAAGAGAAAAACTGTTTTTT. Protein product: CASSAPGGGREKLFF. The variable domain in full, with the rest retrieved from reference TRBV25-1 and TRBJ1-4, is EADIYQTPRYLVIGTGKKITLECSQTMGHDKMYWYQQDPGMELHLIHYSYGVNSTEKGDLSSESTVSRIRTEHFPLTLESARPSHTSQYLCASSAPGGGREKLFFGSGTQLSVL.

The chain employs TRBV2 and TRBJ2-2, with D perhaps matching TRBD1 (5 bases). V lost 4 bases, J lost 4 bases, and 13 bases lay in between. Germline CDR1 is SNHLY and CDR2 is FYNNEI. The CDR3 covers 15 residues. CDR3 DNA: TGTGCCAGCAGTGTGGGCCAGGGTCTCACCGGGGAGCTGTTTTTT. Residues: CASSVGQGLTGELFF.

This clone was recorded a few times. The CDR3 region is CASSYSRSYGYTF. CDR3 sequence (DNA): TGTGCCAGCAGTTACTCGAGGAGTTATGGCTACACCTTC. The chain employs TRBV6-5 and TRBJ1-2; D is uncertain. Germline CDR1 reads MNHEY; CDR2 reads SVGAGI. The germline V and J ends were trimmed by 0 bases and 5 bases, with 7 bases remaining between them. The CDR3 is 13 residues long.

This chain uses TRBV6-6 with TRBJ2-7; D possibly corresponds to TRBD2 (6 bases). The CDR3 sequence is 14 residues long. The germline V and J ends were trimmed by 6 bases and 3 bases, with 15 bases remaining between them. Looked up from germline, CDR1 is MNHNY and CDR2 is SVGAGI (reference sequence). The CDR3 DNA is TGTGCCAGCAGGGCCGGGACTCCTTACTACGAGCAGTACTTC. Translating gives CASRAGTPYYEQYF.

Regarding this clone: Other DNA sequences in this sample translate to the same CDR3. The DNA for the CDR3 is TGTGCCAGCAGCTTAGGACAGGGGATCAATCAGCCCCAGCATTTT. Translating gives CASSLGQGINQPQHF. The J gene is TRBJ1-5, the V gene TRBV5-5; 9 bases match TRBD1. V gave up 2 bases and J gave up 3 bases; unmatched junction bases: 3. Germline values: CDR1 SGHKS, CDR2 YYEKEE (reference sequence). The CDR3 is made up of 15 amino acids.

Remarks on this clone: A read error may account for a junction end that differs from germline. The chain couples TRBV11-2 to TRBJ2-7; D possibly corresponds to TRBD2 (6 bases). Germline assignment: CDR1 SGHAT and CDR2 FQNNGV. The CDR3 consists of 15 residues. The CDR3 sequence: CASSLEGLPIYEQYF. CDR3 DNA: TGTGCCAGCAGCCTAGAAGGACTACCAATCTACGAGCAGTACTTC.

CDR3 nucleotides: TGTGCCAGCAGTGAAGTAACTTCCGGGGGAGGGGAGCAGTACTTC. It is translated as CASSEVTSGGGEQYF. This chain uses TRBV2 with TRBJ2-7; 7 nucleotides match TRBD2. V dropped 1 base and J dropped 7; count of bases not matched to a gene: 10. This CDR3 comprises 15 residues. The germline V gene encodes CDR1 SNHLY and CDR2 FYNNEI.